This entry features one TCR beta chain sequence. Its antigen is not identified. The PCR made use of 60 Vbeta and 13 Jbeta primers. Sequencing was performed with immunoSEQ multiplex PCR; in TCRdb, only in-frame clones are kept and a portion is missing. Among 120,000 or so clones listed, about 73% were seen once. The junction had 5 bases not matched to a gene; V was cut back by 2 bases and J by 5 bases. The CDR3 loop spans 15 amino acids. Germline CDR1 and CDR2: MGHRA and YSYEKL. The entry originates in a study of cytomegalovirus exposure and HLA in healthy donors. Whole-study results and caveats: In a later analysis, TCR beta V- and J-gene trimming showed a link to a missense DCLRE1C variant. Reports state that TCR beta sequences accurately predicted most subjects' HLA-A and HLA-B alleles.

V usage is TRBV4-1 and J usage is TRBJ2-1, with 8 nucleotides matching TRBD1. The material sequenced was PBMCs. The TCR was taken from a woman aged 40 to 50 in good health and CMV-seronegative. The CDR3 coding sequence is TGCGCCAGCAGCCAACCAAGACAGGGGAACAATGAGCAGTTCTTC. It translates to CASSQPRQGNNEQFF.